This T cell receptor beta chain was sequenced in a study of cytotoxic CD8 clonotypes in ibrutinib-treated CLL. Study-level points and caveats: The study found clonality rose at ibrutinib response, then fell toward baseline at progression.

The CDR3 runs 14 residues. Germline values: CDR1 SGHRS, CDR2 YFSETQ. Trimming pared 2 bases from V and 5 bases from J, leaving 13 bases between. Investigators sought sequencing depths of between 1 in 200,000 and 1 in 1 million T cells. Here immunoSEQ multiplex PCR was the method, and the copy in TCRdb shows in-frame clones only, minus some. Seen here are about 310,000 clones, 70% to 80% observed once, and the top ten hold about 6.3%. This clone showed up just once. Its antigen is still unknown. This sequence joins TRBV5-1 and TRBJ1-1, with D tentatively TRBD1 (5 bases). The sequence derives from a human donor with chronic lymphocytic leukemia. Sequencing was performed on PBMCs, taken before ibrutinib treatment. As DNA, the CDR3 is TGCGCCAGCAGCTTTGGGCAGGGAGGTACTGAAGCTTTCTTT. Translating it yields CASSFGQGGTEAFF.